This TCR beta chain was identified in a study of shared clonotypes between healthy human individuals. The V gene lost 0 bases and the J gene lost 5 bases, with 13 bases spanning the gap. This CDR3 is 14 amino acids long. The germline V gene has CDR1 GTSNPN and CDR2 SVGIG (reference sequence). General study points: Rarefaction exposed incomplete sorted-subset sequencing despite large depth.

TCRdb's table, derived via immunoSEQ multiplex PCR, lists solely in-frame clones and lacks some. The data contain fewer than 1.4 million clones, roughly 74% of them singletons. The sample holds many counts of this clone. Its antigen remains unknown. The sequencing sample was made of memory CD4+ T cells from PBMCs. Subset indicated: CD45RA-negative fraction. The TCR was taken from a man aged 18-30 years in good health. Some clones in this sample may be carry-over from other donors' samples. The chain joins TRBV30 to TRBJ1-1; D remains unclear. CDR3: CAWSVMGRRTEAFF. CDR3 bases: TGTGCCTGGAGTGTAATGGGGAGAAGGACTGAAGCTTTCTTT.